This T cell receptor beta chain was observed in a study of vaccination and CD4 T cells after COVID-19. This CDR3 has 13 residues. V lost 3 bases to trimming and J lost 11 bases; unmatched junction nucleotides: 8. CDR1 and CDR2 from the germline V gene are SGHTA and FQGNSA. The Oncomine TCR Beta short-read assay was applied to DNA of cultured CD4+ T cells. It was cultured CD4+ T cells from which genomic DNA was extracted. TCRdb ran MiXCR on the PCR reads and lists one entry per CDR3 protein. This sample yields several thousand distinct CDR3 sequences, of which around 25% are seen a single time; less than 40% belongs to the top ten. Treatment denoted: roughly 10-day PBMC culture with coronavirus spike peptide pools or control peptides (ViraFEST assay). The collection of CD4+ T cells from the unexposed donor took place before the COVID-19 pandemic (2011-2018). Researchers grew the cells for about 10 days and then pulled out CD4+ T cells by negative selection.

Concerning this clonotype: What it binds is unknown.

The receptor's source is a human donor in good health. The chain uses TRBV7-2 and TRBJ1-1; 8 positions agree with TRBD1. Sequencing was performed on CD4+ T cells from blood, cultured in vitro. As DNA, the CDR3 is TGTGCCAGCAGCTTCACAGGGGGGGAGCAGGCTTTCTTT. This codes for CASSFTGGEQAFF.